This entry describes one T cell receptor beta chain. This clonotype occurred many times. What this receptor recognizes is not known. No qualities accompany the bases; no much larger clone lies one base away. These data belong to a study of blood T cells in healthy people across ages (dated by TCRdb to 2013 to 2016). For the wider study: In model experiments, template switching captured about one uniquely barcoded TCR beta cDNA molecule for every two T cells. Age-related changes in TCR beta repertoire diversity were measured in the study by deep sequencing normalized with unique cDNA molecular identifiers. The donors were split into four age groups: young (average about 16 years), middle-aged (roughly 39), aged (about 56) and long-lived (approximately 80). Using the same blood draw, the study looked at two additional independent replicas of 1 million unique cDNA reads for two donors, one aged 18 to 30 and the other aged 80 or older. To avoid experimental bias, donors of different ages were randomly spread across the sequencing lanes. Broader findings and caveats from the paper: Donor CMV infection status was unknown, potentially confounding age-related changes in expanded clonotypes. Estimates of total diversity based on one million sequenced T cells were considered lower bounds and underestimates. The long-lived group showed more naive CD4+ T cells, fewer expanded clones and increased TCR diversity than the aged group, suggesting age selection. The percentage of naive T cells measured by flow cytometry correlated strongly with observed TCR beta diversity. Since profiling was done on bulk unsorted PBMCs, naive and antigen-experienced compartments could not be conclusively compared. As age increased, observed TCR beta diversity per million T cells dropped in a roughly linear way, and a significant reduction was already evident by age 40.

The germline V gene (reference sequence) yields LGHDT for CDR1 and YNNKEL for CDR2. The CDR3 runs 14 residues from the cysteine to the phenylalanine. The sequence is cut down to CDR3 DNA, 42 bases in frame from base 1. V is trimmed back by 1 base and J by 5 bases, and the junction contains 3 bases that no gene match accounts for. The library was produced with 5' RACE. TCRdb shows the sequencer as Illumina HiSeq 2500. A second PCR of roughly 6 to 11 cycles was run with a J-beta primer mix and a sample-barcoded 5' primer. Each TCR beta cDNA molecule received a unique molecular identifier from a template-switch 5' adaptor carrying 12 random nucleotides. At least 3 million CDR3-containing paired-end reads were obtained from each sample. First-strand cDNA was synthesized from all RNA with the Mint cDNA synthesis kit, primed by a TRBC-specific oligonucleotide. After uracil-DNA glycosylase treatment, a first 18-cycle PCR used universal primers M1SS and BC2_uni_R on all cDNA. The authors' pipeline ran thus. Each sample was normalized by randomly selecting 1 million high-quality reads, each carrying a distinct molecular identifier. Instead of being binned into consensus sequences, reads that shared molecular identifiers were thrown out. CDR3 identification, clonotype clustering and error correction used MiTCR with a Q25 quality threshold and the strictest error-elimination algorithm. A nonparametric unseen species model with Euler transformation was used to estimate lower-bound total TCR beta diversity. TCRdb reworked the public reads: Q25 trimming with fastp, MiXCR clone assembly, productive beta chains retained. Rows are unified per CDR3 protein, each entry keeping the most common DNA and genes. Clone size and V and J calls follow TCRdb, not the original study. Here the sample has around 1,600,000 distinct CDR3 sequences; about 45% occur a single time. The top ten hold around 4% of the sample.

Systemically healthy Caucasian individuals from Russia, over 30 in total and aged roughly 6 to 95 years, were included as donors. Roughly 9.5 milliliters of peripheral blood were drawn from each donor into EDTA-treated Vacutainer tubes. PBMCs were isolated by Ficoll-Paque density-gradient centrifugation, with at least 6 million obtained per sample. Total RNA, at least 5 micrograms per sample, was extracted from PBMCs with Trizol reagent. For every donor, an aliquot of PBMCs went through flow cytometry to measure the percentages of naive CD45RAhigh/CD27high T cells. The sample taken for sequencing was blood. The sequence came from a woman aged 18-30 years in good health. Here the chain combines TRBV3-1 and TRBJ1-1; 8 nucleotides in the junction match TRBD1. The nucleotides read TGTGCCAGCAGCCAAGCAGACAGGGGTACTGAAGCTTTCTTT. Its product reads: CASSQADRGTEAFF.